This TCR beta chain was found in a study of blood T cell repertoires in COVID-19. Turning to the study itself: PBMCs, B-cell-depleted T cells, or T cells were the source of the cDNA or gDNA that made up the material.

In the authors' methods: Amplifying reference gene primers gave estimates of nucleated cell counts. Some clones are missing from TCRdb's copy, which holds only in-frame ones; the method was immunoSEQ multiplex PCR. V, J and clone size are those of that table, while D and trimming were read from the DNA. This sample carries 390,000 or so clones, approximately 87% of them seen once, and the ten largest clones take roughly 9.4%. V was cut by 3 bases and J by 6 bases, with 18 bases left in between. The CDR3 contains 15 residues. Germline V CDR1 and CDR2: MGHRA, YSYEKL. Living in 24 US areas, the participants were between roughly 18 and 90 years of age. Two negative PCRs, clearance, or symptom resolution were required of recovered Cohort 3 donors.

This receptor was identified in a woman in her forties or fifties who had recovered from COVID-19. The sequencing sample was made of PBMCs or T cells enriched from blood (not recorded which). V usage is TRBV4-1 and J usage is TRBJ2-7; D gene uncertain. The CDR3 loop reads CASSHPPDGAPEQYF. The CDR3 region has the DNA TGCGCCAGCAGCCACCCCCCTGATGGAGCACCCGAGCAGTACTTC.